This record covers a single TCR beta chain. In its sample, this clonotype was seen many times. Which antigen it targets is not known. No per-base quality is available; no much larger clone lies one base away. This entry is derived from a study of human T cells and chemical hapten exposure (dated by TCRdb to about 2021). Concerning the study at large: For sensitization, 2% DPC in acetone was applied to a 2 cm by 2 cm area of upper inner arm skin. Libraries were pooled for sequencing, and per-sample TCR yields varied mainly because of small differences in library volumes within the pool. Throughout the study period of about 23 weeks, patients also received therapeutic DPC doses to the scalp every week. Some 29 alopecia patients gave blood for TCR sequencing at one to four time points (pre-sensitization, 2, 6 and 24 weeks). The study tracked peripheral blood TCR repertoire changes in vivo during primary and secondary sensitization to the hapten diphenylcyclopropenone (DPC) in alopecia patients. The mostly female patient cohort included alopecia areata with under or over 50% scalp involvement, alopecia totalis and alopecia universalis. Patch tests used Finn chambers with 0.01% DPC on the upper back, scored after 6 days by International Contact Dermatitis Research Group standards. Blood was sampled from patients pre-sensitization (week 0) and at 2, 6 and about 24 weeks after DPC sensitization. Study-level results and caveats: Because all patients had alopecia, a presumed autoimmune disease, the immune response of the patients might differ from that of healthy individuals. The number of PT1 expanded TCRs positively correlated with patch test score, significant at thresholds 8, 16 and 32 but not 4. Significantly more large CDR3 similarity clusters were formed by expanded TCRs than by pre-sensitization or healthy control sets, consistent with antigen-driven responses. No change with DPC sensitization was found in the number of TCRs above 1 in 1000 frequency, and no evidence of global repertoire structure alterations was found. After repeated subsampling, changes were observed in the strength of the expansion versus patch-test correlation and in the threshold at which the correlation became significant.

The CDR3 spans 15 residues, from the cysteine through the phenylalanine. Of the read, only the CDR3 DNA is kept; its 45 bases are in frame from base 1. V is shortened by 0 bases, J by 4 bases, and the region joining them spans 11 bases. CDR1 and CDR2 were assigned from the germline V gene (reference sequence) as SGHNT and YYREEE. This specimen's time point label, interpreted: patch test 2, 6 weeks after DPC sensitization. The sample's treatment or condition, from its label and the paper: therapeutic diphenylcyclopropenone sensitization with weekly scalp DPC. Blood at each patch-test visit was drawn before the patch test was applied. Eligible patients were aged 18 to 70, diagnosed with alopecia, deemed suitable for DPC therapy, and excluded if pregnant. Total RNA was extracted from unfractionated whole blood that had been collected in Tempus Blood RNA tubes. Library preparation was by RACE. TCRdb records NextSeq 500 as the sequencer. Library preparation attached unique molecular identifiers to individual cDNA molecules for quantitative, reproducible TCR counting. For every blood RNA sample, sequencing covered both the TCR alpha and TCR beta chains. The original methods were these. A median of around 100,000 TCRs per sample was observed, with a range of about 20,000 to 690,600. The Decombinator software suite was used to annotate V, J and CDR3 in the TCR reads. To make PS versus PT1 abundance plots, every sample was subsampled to the same number of TCRs (28,000). Expanded TCRs were defined as absent before sensitization and observed at least eight times at the 2-week time point. TCRdb reprocessed the public reads (quality trimming at Q25 with fastp, clone calling with MiXCR) and kept in-frame beta chains. Rows are combined by CDR3 protein, so each entry shows the most common genes and DNA. Clone size and V and J calls follow TCRdb, not the original study. In this sample the table shows a few hundred thousand distinct CDR3 sequences, around 6% of which occur a single time. The ten largest make up around 5.6% of the sample.

The sample in question was whole blood, obtained in connection with sensitization to the hapten diphenylcyclopropenone (DPC). This chain is built from TRBV5-4 and TRBJ2-1; TRBD2 might be the D gene, on 6 matching bases. The receptor was isolated from a young woman with alopecia areata. Some clones in this sample may be carry-over from other donors' samples. The nucleotides are TGTGCCAGCAGCTTGGCTAGCGCCACTTACAATGAGCAGTTCTTC. Translated, this is CASSLASATYNEQFF.